This paragraph reports one TCR beta chain. Germline assignment: CDR1 DFQATT and CDR2 SNEGSKA (reference sequence). The CDR3 is 14 residues long. The V and J ends lost 2 bases and 6 bases, in that order; junction bases with no gene match: 5. CD4+CD45RO+CD25- cells were isolated as memory CD4+ T cells. A single record per CDR3 protein comes from TCRdb applying MiXCR to the 5' RACE reads. This sample has around 5,600 distinct CDR3 sequences; 69% occur once, and the top ten carry around 4%. The TCR comes from a female donor with breast cancer. The chain carries TRBV20-1 and TRBJ2-7; TRBD1 matches at 12 bases. Sequencing was carried out using memory CD4+ T cells sorted from a lymph node. This sample's subset: memory CD4+ T cells, CD4+CD45RO+CD25-. CDR3 sequence: CSARTGTGGSEQYF. As DNA, the CDR3 is TGCAGTGCTAGAACAGGGACAGGGGGCAGCGAGCAGTACTTC.